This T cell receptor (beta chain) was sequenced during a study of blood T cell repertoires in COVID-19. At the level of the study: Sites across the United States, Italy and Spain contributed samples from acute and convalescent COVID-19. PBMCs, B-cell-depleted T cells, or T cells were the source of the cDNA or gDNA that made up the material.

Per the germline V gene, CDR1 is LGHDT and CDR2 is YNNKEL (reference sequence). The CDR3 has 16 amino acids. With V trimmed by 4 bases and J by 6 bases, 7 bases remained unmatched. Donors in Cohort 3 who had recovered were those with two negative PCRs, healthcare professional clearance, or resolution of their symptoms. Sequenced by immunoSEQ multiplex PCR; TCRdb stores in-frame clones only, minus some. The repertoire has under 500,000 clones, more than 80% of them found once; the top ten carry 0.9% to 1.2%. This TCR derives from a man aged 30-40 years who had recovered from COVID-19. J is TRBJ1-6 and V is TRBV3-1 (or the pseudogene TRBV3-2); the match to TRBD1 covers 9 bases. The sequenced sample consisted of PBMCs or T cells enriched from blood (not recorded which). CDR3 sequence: CASSPQTGGGNSPLHF. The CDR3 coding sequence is TGTGCCAGCAGCCCGCAGACAGGGGGGGGTAATTCACCCCTCCACTTT.